A single sample gave rise to the 21 T cell receptor beta chains below, sequenced in a study of CD8 T cells in Susac syndrome. The RNA input was 0.5 to 1 ug, and it was reverse transcribed with random hexamers. TCRdb passed the immunoSEQ multiplex PCR reads through MiXCR, listing each CDR3 protein once. The profile shows about 71,000 distinct CDR3 sequences, roughly 95% of them singletons. Sequencing was done on a sample of CD4+ T cells from PBMCs. The receptors here all came from a human donor with multiple sclerosis.

The CDR3 DNA sequence: TGCAGCGTTGAAGAACACAGGTTGAACACTGAAGCTTTCTTT. Amino acids: CSVEEHRLNTEAFF. The rearrangement links TRBV29-1 to TRBJ1-1; maybe TRBD1 (5 bases). The CDR3 loop spans 14 amino acids. The germline gives CDR1 SQVTM, CDR2 ANQGSEA. The ends were cut back, 0 bases at V and 0 bases at J, with 8 bases in the middle.

The J gene is TRBJ1-6, the V gene TRBV12-3 or TRBV12-4, with no clear D. V was trimmed by 0 bases and J by 7 bases, leaving 7 bases between them. The CDR3 length is 14 residues. CDR3 sequence reads: CASSLARVNSPLHF. The CDR3, as DNA: TGTGCCAGCAGTTTAGCGAGGGTGAATTCACCCCTCCACTTT.

The chain joins TRBV29-1 to TRBJ2-3; D perhaps matches TRBD1 (5 bases). CDR1 is SQVTM and CDR2 is ANQGSEA in the germline V gene. The CDR3 length is 14 residues. V shed 4 bases and J shed 1 base, with 12 bases lying between them. The CDR3 nucleotides are TGCAGCGTTGGTCAGGGTCGGGGCACAGATACGCAGTATTTT. This sequence encodes CSVGQGRGTDTQYF.

This clonotype appeared a single time. The chain has TRBV24-1 and TRBJ2-1; 9 bases are shared with TRBD2. Germline V gene data show CDR1 as KGHDR and CDR2 as SFDVKD. V lost 6 bases to trimming and J lost 6 bases; unmatched junction nucleotides: 5. CDR3 length: 14 amino acids. CDR3 protein: CATSRSGGSNEQFF. CDR3 nucleotide sequence: TGTGCCACCAGTCGAAGCGGGGGGTCCAATGAGCAGTTCTTC.

The chain employs TRBV5-1 and TRBJ2-2, with D tentatively TRBD1 (5 bases). Germline values: CDR1 SGHRS, CDR2 YFSETQ. This CDR3 is built from 17 residues. Trimming took off 1 base at V and 6 bases at J, with 19 bases between the two ends. The CDR3 is CASSLSSSRVPPGELFF. CDR3 coding DNA: TGCGCCAGCAGCTTGTCTAGTTCCAGGGTGCCCCCCGGGGAGCTGTTTTTT.

The chain uses TRBV29-1 and TRBJ2-5, with no clear D. The CDR3 extends over 12 amino acids. In germline, CDR1 is SQVTM, CDR2 ANQGSEA. V gave up 4 bases and J gave up 5 bases, with 11 bases separating them. Here the CDR3 DNA reads TGCAGCGTTGTTGGATATGTGGAGACCCAGTACTTC. It encodes CSVVGYVETQYF.

V gene TRBV5-1 combines with J gene TRBJ2-1; TRBD2 matches 7 bases. The CDR3 extends over 16 amino acids. Trimming took 4 bases from V and 0 from J; bases not matched to a gene: 7. Per germline, CDR1 SGHRS and CDR2 YFSETQ. The CDR3, as DNA: TGCGCCAGCAGCCCTGCAGCGGGGAGCTCCTACAATGAGCAGTTCTTC. It encodes CASSPAAGSSYNEQFF.

This chain joins TRBV2 and TRBJ2-5; D remains ambiguous. Germline loops: CDR1 SNHLY, CDR2 FYNNEI. The CDR3 spans 13 residues. V was cut by 2 bases and J by 5 bases, with 9 bases left in between. CDR3 DNA: TGTGCCAGCAGTGAAAAGGTCTTGGAGACCCAGTACTTC. It translates to CASSEKVLETQYF.

J is TRBJ2-3 and V is TRBV6-1; D remains unclear. Germline values: CDR1 MNHNS, CDR2 SASEGT. Trimming removed 5 bases at V and 8 bases at J, with 14 bases between. The CDR3 runs to 13 residues. The DNA for the CDR3 is TGTGCCAGCAGTCGAAGTGGAAAGGGTACGCAGTATTTT. This gives the protein CASSRSGKGTQYF.

CDR3 in amino acids: CASSFGGVDTEAFF. CDR3 DNA: TGTGCCAGCAGCTTCGGAGGGGTAGACACTGAAGCTTTCTTT. The chain joins TRBV7-9 to TRBJ1-1, with D perhaps TRBD1 (5 bases). Germline CDR1 SEHNR, CDR2 FQNEAQ (reference sequence). The CDR3 runs 14 residues. The germline V and J ends were trimmed by 3 bases and 3 bases, with 11 bases remaining between them.

The V call is TRBV5-1, the J call TRBJ2-1; 7 positions agree with TRBD2. J was trimmed by 2 bases and V by 1 base; bases with no gene match: 6. The germline V gene encodes CDR1 SGHRS and CDR2 YFSETQ. The CDR3 consists of 16 residues. The CDR3 bases are TGCGCCAGCAGCTTGAACCCTAGCGGAGCCTACAATGAGCAGTTCTTC. This encodes CASSLNPSGAYNEQFF.

This chain uses TRBV20-1 with TRBJ2-1; 11 positions match TRBD2. The CDR3 is 18 amino acids. Germline V gives CDR1 DFQATT, CDR2 SNEGSKA (reference sequence). V shed 0 bases, J shed 2 bases, and the junction held 9 bases outside the gene matches. CDR3 in amino acids: CSARDRLAGGPTYNEQFF. Here the CDR3 DNA reads TGCAGTGCTAGAGATCGCCTAGCGGGGGGCCCAACCTACAATGAGCAGTTCTTC.

The genes are TRBV30 and TRBJ1-1, with D possibly being TRBD1 (5 bases). Per germline, CDR1 GTSNPN and CDR2 SVGIG (reference sequence). This CDR3 comprises 15 residues. V dropped 1 base and J dropped 2 bases, with 14 bases sitting between them. DNA for the CDR3: TGTGCCTGGAGTGAGCTGGGCAGGGCCAACACTGAAGCTTTCTTT. This sequence encodes CAWSELGRANTEAFF.

This clonotype was found once. This chain links TRBV4-3 with TRBJ2-7, with 7 bases that match TRBD1. Germline V gene lookup returns CDR1 LGHNA and CDR2 YSLEER. Unmatched junction bases numbered 5, after V lost 0 bases and J lost 0 bases. The length of the CDR3 is 16 residues. The CDR3 DNA reads as TGCGCCAGCAGCCAAGATACAGGGGAAGGCTCCTACGAGCAGTACTTC. Translated, it gives CASSQDTGEGSYEQYF.

Only one count was recorded for this clonotype. This chain joins TRBV20-1 and TRBJ2-3; D gene uncertain. The CDR3 is 12 residues long. Germline CDR1 is DFQATT and CDR2 is SNEGSKA (reference sequence). V was trimmed by 7 bases and J by 4 bases, leaving 12 bases between them. CDR3 bases: TGCAGTGGTAAATCGGGTCCAGATACGCAGTATTTT. Encoded protein: CSGKSGPDTQYF.

This clonotype was seen only once. V gene TRBV7-2 combines with J gene TRBJ1-5; 9 bases map to TRBD1. This CDR3 is 17 amino acids long. Trimming took 0 bases from V and 3 from J; bases not matched to a gene: 6. CDR1 is SGHTA and CDR2 is FQGNSA in the germline V gene. This CDR3 is CASSLAGTGNSNQPQHF. Here the CDR3 DNA reads TGTGCCAGCAGCTTAGCGGGGACAGGGAATTCCAATCAGCCCCAGCATTTT. Complete variable domain (other parts from reference TRBV7-2 and TRBJ1-5): GAGVSQSPSNKVTEKGKDVELRCDPISGHTALYWYRQSLGQGLEFLIYFQGNSAPDKSGLPSDRFSAERTGGSVSTLTIQRTQQEDSAVYLCASSLAGTGNSNQPQHFGDGTRLSIL.

CDR3 nucleotides: TGTGCCAGTAGTATAACTGCGGCCTCCTACGAGCAGTACTTC. Encoded protein: CASSITAASYEQYF. The J gene is TRBJ2-7, the V gene TRBV19, with D uncertain. Looked up from germline, CDR1 is LNHDA and CDR2 is SQIVND (reference sequence). This CDR3 is 14 amino acids long. The ends were cut back, 2 bases at V and 0 bases at J, with 8 bases in the middle. The full variable domain, with the rest looked up from reference TRBV19 and TRBJ2-7, is DGGITQSPKYLFRKEGQNVTLSCEQNLNHDAMYWYRQDPGQGLRLIYYSQIVNDFQKGDIAEGYSVSREKKESFPLTVTSAQKNPTAFYLCASSITAASYEQYFGPGTRLTVT.

This clonotype was recorded once. The chain combines TRBV12-3 or TRBV12-4 with TRBJ1-1; D gene uncertain. With 6 bases removed from V and 5 bases from J, the gap between germline ends came to 7 bases. The CDR3 consists of 11 residues. The CDR3, as DNA: TGTGCCAGCAGAAGGAGTACTGAAGCTTTCTTT. It specifies CASRRSTEAFF.

The CDR3: CASSSPGRSTEAFF. The CDR3 DNA is TGTGCCAGCAGCTCACCCGGCAGGAGCACTGAAGCTTTCTTT. The chain carries TRBV7-9 and TRBJ1-1; D gene ambiguous. Trimming left V 4 bases short and J 4 bases short, with 13 bases between. CDR3 length: 14 amino acids. The germline CDR1 and CDR2 sequences are SEHNR and FQNEAQ (reference sequence).

CDR3 in DNA: TGCAGCGTTGAAGGCGCAACCGGCCTTACAGATACGCAGTATTTT. This codes for CSVEGATGLTDTQYF. The V call is TRBV29-1, the J call TRBJ2-3; no clear D. Germline V gives CDR1 SQVTM, CDR2 ANQGSEA. The CDR3 has 15 amino acids. The V gene lost 1 base and the J gene lost 3 bases, with 14 bases spanning the gap.

This clonotype appeared once. The rearrangement links TRBV2 to TRBJ2-2; TRBD2 agrees at 9 bases. This CDR3 contains 16 residues. The germline V gene has CDR1 SNHLY and CDR2 FYNNEI. Losses at the gene ends were 5 bases for V and 0 bases for J; bases not matched to a gene: 4. CDR3 sequence (DNA): TGTGCCAGCAGTCTCTTAGCGGGGGCGAACACCGGGGAGCTGTTTTTT. It translates to CASSLLAGANTGELFF.